The clone carrying this T cell receptor beta chain appeared a few times. Its antigen is as yet unknown. The V gene lost 5 bases and the J gene lost 5 bases, with 13 bases spanning the gap. The length of the CDR3 is 14 residues. In TCRdb, the reads were re-called with MiXCR into one record per CDR3 protein. The sample shows around 69,000 distinct CDR3 sequences, around 30% of them seen only once. The source of the sample is a study of T cell repertoires in cytomegalovirus infection. This chain uses TRBV12-3 or TRBV12-4 with TRBJ1-5; maybe TRBD1 (6 bases). The sequence derives from a human donor in good health (CMV status not recorded). Some clones in this sample may be carry-over from other donors' samples. The sequences come from CD8+ T cells from cultured PBMCs, collected from culture after CMV antigen stimulation. The CDR3 loop reads CASSQEGVHQPQHF. DNA of the CDR3: TGTGCCAGCAGTCAGGAGGGGGTGCATCAGCCCCAGCATTTT.